Listed below are T cell receptor beta chains from one sample, sequenced in a study of T cells in Graves' hyperthyroidism and ophthalmopathy. TCRdb processed the multiplex PCR reads anew with MiXCR; each CDR3 protein has one entry. Of roughly 700,000 distinct CDR3 sequences in the sample, over 35% were seen once. The specimen sequenced was blood. All receptors come from a woman in her 40s with Graves' hyperthyroidism. Each CDR3 is given with its conserved first and last residue. A D gene is named only where the DNA matches it firmly. Clone size is not always given. Where it is, it says once, few, many or a class for expanded clones.

NA,TRBV5-1,TRBJ2-7,NA,CASSLDRAGYEQYF,TGCGCCAGCAGCTTGGACAGGGCCGGCTACGAGCAGTACTTC
NA,TRBV2,TRBJ2-7,TRBD1,CASSLSGTGIYEQYF,TGTGCCAGCAGTCTGTCCGGGACAGGGATCTACGAGCAGTACTTC
NA,TRBV10-3,TRBJ2-2,TRBD1,CAISALRTGAGELFF,TGTGCCATCAGTGCTTTACGAACAGGGGCCGGGGAGCTGTTTTTT
many,TRBV6-6,TRBJ1-6,NA,CASSYREALHF,TGTGCCAGCAGTTACCGGGAGGCCCTCCACTTT
many,TRBV6-4,TRBJ1-1,TRBD1,CASSDGTGGNTEAFF,TGTGCCAGCAGTGATGGGACAGGGGGGAACACTGAAGCTTTCTTT
many,TRBV28,TRBJ2-2,NA,CASSRQAGELFF,TGTGCCAGCAGCCGACAGGCCGGGGAGCTGTTTTTT
many,TRBV20-1,TRBJ1-6,NA,CSAEDGQHGSPLHF,TGCAGTGCTGAAGACGGGCAGCATGGGTCACCCCTCCACTTT
many,TRBV19,TRBJ1-6,NA,CASRYSLANSPLHF,TGTGCCAGTAGATATTCCCTCGCTAATTCACCCCTCCACTTT
NA,TRBV2,TRBJ2-3,NA,CASSVSDRPTDTQYF,TGTGCCAGCAGTGTATCGGACAGACCCACAGATACGCAGTATTTT
NA,TRBV7-9,TRBJ1-2,NA,CASSIAGTSYGYTF,TGTGCCAGCAGCATAGCAGGGACCTCCTATGGCTACACCTTC
many,TRBV19,TRBJ2-6,NA,CASSPRLSVSGANVLTF,TGTGCCAGTAGCCCGCGCCTTTCGGTATCTGGGGCCAACGTCCTGACTTTC
once,TRBV12-5,TRBJ2-6,NA,CASGFVLPDFYSGANVLTF,TGTGCTAGTGGTTTTGTACTTCCGGACTTCTACTCTGGGGCCAACGTCCTGACTTTC
NA,TRBV12-3/TRBV12-4,TRBJ2-5,NA,CASTKDGGQPQYF,TGTGCCAGCACCAAGGACGGGGGTCAGCCCCAGTACTTC
many,TRBV29-1,TRBJ1-2,TRBD1,CSVAPGQGYGYTF,TGCAGCGTTGCACCGGGACAGGGCTATGGCTACACCTTC
many,TRBV2,TRBJ1-1,TRBD1,CASSGTGGRTEAFF,TGTGCCAGCAGTGGTACAGGGGGTCGGACTGAAGCTTTCTTT
many,TRBV6-5,TRBJ1-6,NA,CASTDTNSPLHF,TGTGCCAGCACGGATACGAATTCACCCCTCCACTTT
many,TRBV12-3/TRBV12-4,TRBJ1-2,NA,CASSRQPDYGYTF,TGTGCCAGCAGCCGACAGCCTGATTATGGCTACACCTTC
few,TRBV6-1,TRBJ1-1,TRBD1,CASSPGQGALHEAFF,TGTGCCAGCAGTCCGGGACAGGGGGCCCTCCATGAAGCTTTCTTT
NA,TRBV11-1,TRBJ2-1,NA,CASALQMIYNEQFF,TGTGCCAGCGCCCTCCAGATGATATACAATGAGCAGTTCTTC
few,TRBV7-2,TRBJ1-1,TRBD1,CASSYRGQGEAFF,TGTGCCAGCAGCTACCGGGGACAGGGGGAAGCTTTCTTT
NA,TRBV19,TRBJ2-7,TRBD2,CASSIAGLHEQYF,TGTGCCAGTAGTATAGCGGGACTACACGAGCAGTACTTC
many,TRBV20-1,TRBJ1-1,NA,CSLSGPREAFF,TGCAGTTTATCGGGACCGCGCGAAGCTTTCTTT
NA,TRBV7-2,TRBJ2-3,TRBD2,CASSLLGGSADTQYF,TGTGCCAGCAGCTTACTCGGCGGGAGCGCAGATACGCAGTATTTT
many,TRBV7-8,TRBJ1-4,TRBD1,CASSLANGQGTEKLFF,TGTGCCAGCAGCTTAGCGAACGGACAGGGCACTGAAAAACTGTTTTTT
NA,TRBV4-1,TRBJ1-1,NA,CASSQQLQGNTEAFF,TGCGCCAGCAGCCAACAACTACAGGGGAACACTGAAGCTTTCTTT
NA,TRBV15,TRBJ1-2,TRBD1,CATSSAGQGGYTF,TGTGCCACCAGCAGTGCTGGACAGGGCGGCTACACCTTC
NA,TRBV19,TRBJ1-1,NA,CASSPKSGFQGAFF,TGTGCCAGTAGTCCAAAGTCGGGATTTCAGGGAGCTTTCTTT
NA,TRBV7-2,TRBJ1-1,NA,CASSFTVRVNTEAFF,TGTGCCAGCAGCTTTACGGTCCGGGTGAACACTGAAGCTTTCTTT
NA,TRBV28,TRBJ2-7,TRBD1,CASKNPQDRFREQYF,TGTGCCAGCAAGAATCCACAGGACAGGTTCCGCGAGCAGTACTTC
NA,TRBV19,TRBJ1-3,NA,CASSNALKIGNTIYF,TGTGCCAGTAGCAACGCCCTCAAGATCGGAAACACCATATATTTT
NA,TRBV20-1,TRBJ1-3,NA,CSARDITERGTIYF,TGCAGTGCTAGAGATATTACAGAGAGGGGGACCATATATTTT
NA,TRBV6-5,TRBJ2-1,TRBD2,CAIASGEDNEQFF,TGTGCCATAGCTAGCGGAGAAGACAATGAGCAGTTCTTC
few,TRBV12-3/TRBV12-4,TRBJ1-3,TRBD1,CASILTGSGNTIYF,TGTGCCAGCATCTTGACAGGGTCCGGAAACACCATATATTTT
NA,TRBV7-2,TRBJ1-5,TRBD1,CASSLTGCGQPQHF,TGTGCCAGCAGCTTGACAGGGTGCGGTCAGCCCCAGCATTTT
NA,TRBV2,TRBJ1-6,NA,CASSDLLGGRGNSPLHF,TGTGCCAGCAGTGATCTGTTAGGGGGAAGGGGCAATTCACCCCTCCACTTT
many,TRBV19,TRBJ1-1,NA,CASKLGNTEAFF,TGTGCCAGTAAGTTGGGGAACACTGAAGCTTTCTTT
NA,TRBV19,TRBJ1-5,NA,CASSSKVGRGQPQHF,TGTGCCAGTAGTTCCAAGGTGGGGAGAGGTCAGCCCCAGCATTTT
NA,TRBV2,TRBJ2-7,NA,CVSSDLSLRGPMSYEQYF,TGTGTCAGCAGTGATTTGAGTCTAAGGGGACCGATGTCCTACGAGCAGTACTTC
NA,TRBV14,TRBJ1-1,TRBD1,CASSLYRGLNTEAFF,TGTGCCAGCAGCCTATACAGGGGCCTGAACACTGAAGCTTTCTTT
NA,TRBV7-9,TRBJ1-5,TRBD1,CASSHRDRAVPQHF,TGTGCCAGCAGCCACCGGGACAGGGCTGTGCCCCAGCATTTT
NA,TRBV19,TRBJ2-2,TRBD1,CASAIRQGRNTGELFF,TGTGCCAGTGCCATTAGACAGGGTCGAAACACCGGGGAGCTGTTTTTT
few,TRBV20-1,TRBJ1-4,NA,CSALSPTNEKLFF,TGCAGTGCCCTTAGCCCAACTAATGAAAAACTGTTTTTT
many,TRBV7-2,TRBJ1-4,NA,CARSLNRDGEKLFF,TGTGCCCGCAGCTTAAACAGGGATGGGGAAAAACTGTTTTTT
few,TRBV7-2,TRBJ2-6,TRBD1,CASRPIGAGPGGRGANVLTF,TGTGCCAGCAGACCTATAGGGGCCGGGCCAGGGGGCCGTGGGGCCAACGTCCTGACTTTC
many,TRBV19,TRBJ1-2,NA,CASSGTATNYGYTF,TGTGCCAGTAGTGGAACAGCTACAAACTATGGCTACACCTTC
NA,TRBV20-1,TRBJ2-7,NA,CSARDSNPPGDEQYF,TGCAGTGCTAGAGATTCAAACCCCCCAGGGGACGAGCAGTACTTC